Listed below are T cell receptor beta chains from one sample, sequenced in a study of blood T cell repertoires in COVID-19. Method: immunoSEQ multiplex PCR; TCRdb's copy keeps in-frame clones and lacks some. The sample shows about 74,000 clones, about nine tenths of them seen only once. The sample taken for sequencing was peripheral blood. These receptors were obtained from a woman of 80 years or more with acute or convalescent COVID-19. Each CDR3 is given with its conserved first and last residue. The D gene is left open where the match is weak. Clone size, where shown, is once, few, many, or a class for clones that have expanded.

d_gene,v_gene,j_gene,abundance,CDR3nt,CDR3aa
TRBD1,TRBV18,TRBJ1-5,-,TGTGCCAGCTCACCCCGGACAGGGGGCGAGCAGCCCCAGCATTTT,CASSPRTGGEQPQHF
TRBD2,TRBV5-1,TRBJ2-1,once,TGCGCCAGCAGATTAGCGGGGATTTACAATGAGCAGTTCTTC,CASRLAGIYNEQFF
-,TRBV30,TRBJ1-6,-,TGTGCCTGGGCCGACAGGTGGCAAAATTCACCCCTCCACTTT,CAWADRWQNSPLHF
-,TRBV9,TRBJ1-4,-,TGTGCCAGCAGCGTAGTCCCGAATGAAAAACTGTTTTTT,CASSVVPNEKLFF
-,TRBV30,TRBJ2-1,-,TGTGCCTGGAGCCGTACGGGAGCCTACAATGAGCAGTTCTTC,CAWSRTGAYNEQFF
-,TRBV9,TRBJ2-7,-,TGTGCCAGCAGCGCGGCGGCAGGGAACTACGAGCAGTACTTC,CASSAAAGNYEQYF
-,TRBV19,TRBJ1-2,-,TGTGCCAGTAGTATGGAGGGGCGCCAGCCTGGCTACACCTTC,CASSMEGRQPGYTF
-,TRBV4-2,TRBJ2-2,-,TGTGCCAGCAGCCAAGATAGTGTGGGGGGTAGCACCGGGGAGCTGTTTTTT,CASSQDSVGGSTGELFF
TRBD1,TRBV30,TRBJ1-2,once,TGTGCCTGGAGTACCGGACAGGGGAATAACTATGGCTACACCTTC,CAWSTGQGNNYGYTF
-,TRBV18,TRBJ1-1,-,TGTGCCAGCTGTACCCAGGGATCAGGCACTGAAGCTTTCTTT,CASCTQGSGTEAFF
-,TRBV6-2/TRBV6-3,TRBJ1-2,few,TGTGCCAGCAGCCAGGACAGATCCTATGGCTACACCTTC,CASSQDRSYGYTF
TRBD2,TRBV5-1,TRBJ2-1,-,TGCGCCACAAGAGGTGGCAGGGTACTAGCGGGGGACAATGAGCAGTTCTTC,CATRGGRVLAGDNEQFF
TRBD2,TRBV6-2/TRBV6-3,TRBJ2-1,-,TGTGCCAGCAGTTCCCGAACTTTTGCGGGGGGGCTAGATGAGCAGTTCTTC,CASSSRTFAGGLDEQFF
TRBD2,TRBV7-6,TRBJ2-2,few,TGTGCCAGCAGAGCCTCGAGCGGGGGGGGCACCGGGGAGCTGTTTTTT,CASRASSGGGTGELFF
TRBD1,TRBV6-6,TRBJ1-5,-,TGTGCCAGCACCCAACAGGGGAATAGCAATCAGCCCCAGCATTTT,CASTQQGNSNQPQHF
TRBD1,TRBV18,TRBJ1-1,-,TGTGCCAGCTCACCTCCAGGGACAGGGGGTACTGAAGCTTTCTTT,CASSPPGTGGTEAFF
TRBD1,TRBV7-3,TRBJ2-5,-,TGTGCCAGCAGCTTCAACAGGGGGCTAGGGGAGACCCAGTACTTC,CASSFNRGLGETQYF
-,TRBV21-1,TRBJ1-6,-,TGTGCCAGCAGCAAAGTGGCCAGACAGTCCCCCCTCCACTTT,CASSKVARQSPLHF
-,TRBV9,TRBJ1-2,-,TGTGCCAGCAGCGTAGCGGAAGGGGGAGTGCAGGGCTACACCTTC,CASSVAEGGVQGYTF
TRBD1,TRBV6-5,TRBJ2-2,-,TGTGCCAGCAGGGGGACAGGACGGAACACCGGGGAGCTGTTTTTT,CASRGTGRNTGELFF
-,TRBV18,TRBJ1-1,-,TGTGCCAGCTCACCACCTCTACAGAGGAACACTGAAGCTTTCTTT,CASSPPLQRNTEAFF
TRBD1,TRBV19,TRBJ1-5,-,TGTGCCAGTAGTATAGTCATTAGCAGGGGGTCTTCGGGCAATCAGCCCCAGCATTTT,CASSIVISRGSSGNQPQHF
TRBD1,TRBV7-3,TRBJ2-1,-,TGTGCCAGCAGCTTAACGGGACAGGGAGGCAATGAGCAGTTCTTC,CASSLTGQGGNEQFF
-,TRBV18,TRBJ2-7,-,TGTGCCAGCTCACCGGCAGGGGGGAGCTACGAGCAGTACTTC,CASSPAGGSYEQYF
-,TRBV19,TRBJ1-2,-,TGTGCCAGTAGTAATGCGAACTATGGCTACACCTTC,CASSNANYGYTF
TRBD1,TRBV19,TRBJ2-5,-,TGTGCCAGTAGTATAGATCGGACAGGGGGATCAGAGACCCAGTACTTC,CASSIDRTGGSETQYF
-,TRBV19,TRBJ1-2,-,TGTGCCAGTAGTCCCGACAGGAGAGCTAACTATGGCTACACCTTC,CASSPDRRANYGYTF
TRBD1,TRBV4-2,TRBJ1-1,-,TGTGCCAGCAGCCGGGACAGGGGCACTGAAGCTTTCTTT,CASSRDRGTEAFF
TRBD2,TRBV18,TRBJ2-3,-,TGTGCCAGCTCACCCCAGATGACTAGCGGGAGTCCAGATACGCAGTATTTT,CASSPQMTSGSPDTQYF